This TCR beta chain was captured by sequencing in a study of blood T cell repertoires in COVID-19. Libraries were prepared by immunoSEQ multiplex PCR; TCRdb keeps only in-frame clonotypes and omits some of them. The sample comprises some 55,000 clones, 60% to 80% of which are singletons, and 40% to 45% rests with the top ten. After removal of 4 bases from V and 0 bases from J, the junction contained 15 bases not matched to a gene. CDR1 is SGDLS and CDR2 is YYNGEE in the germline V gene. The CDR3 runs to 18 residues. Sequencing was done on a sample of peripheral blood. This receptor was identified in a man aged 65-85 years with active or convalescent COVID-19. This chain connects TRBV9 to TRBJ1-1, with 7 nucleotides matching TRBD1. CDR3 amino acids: CASSPTGRGASVNTEAFF. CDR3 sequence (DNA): TGTGCCAGCAGCCCGACAGGGCGGGGGGCTTCTGTGAACACTGAAGCTTTCTTT.